The T cell receptor beta chain under discussion was sequenced for a study of blood T cell repertoires in COVID-19 (dated by TCRdb to the early 2020s). Regarding the research as a whole: Collaborator samples came from the United States, Italy and Spain and covered acute and convalescent phases of COVID-19. Deeply sampled blood TCRbeta repertoires from subjects exposed to, actively infected with, or recovered from COVID-19 were included in the dataset. The samples were drawn from the first 160 participants of the ongoing ImmuneRACE study and from more than 1,000 subjects provided by 6 global collaborators. The prospective study material was composed of cDNA or gDNA derived from T cells, B-cell-depleted T cells, or PBMCs. Where available, HLA class I and class II types were obtained from metadata supplied by the sample provider rather than from assay-based typing. The repertoires were released in a freely available public database meant as a resource for research on the immune response to SARS-CoV-2. Nearly every sample came with metadata listing a de-identified subject ID, COVID-19 status, age in years and sex.

The immunoSEQ Assay, a bias-controlled multiplex PCR, was used to amplify TCRbeta CDR3 regions from genomic DNA. The authors processed their data as follows. Nucleated cell counts per sample were estimated from amplification of reference gene primers within the assay. Sequence reads were collapsed and filtered to measure the absolute abundance of every unique TCRbeta CDR3 rearrangement. Productive Simpson clonality was computed per sample as the square root of Simpson's diversity index over productive rearrangements. Entries here come from immuneACCESS through TCRdb and include only in-frame sequences with V and J called. Some clones fail to appear in such tables; in the studies checked, an unresolved V gene covers under half of the shortfall, and the cause of the remainder is unknown. That table gives V, J and clone size, and the DNA gave D and trimming. This sample lists more than 300,000 clones; more than 70% were detected once. 1.5% to 2% of the sample is in the top ten clones.

Beyond this particular receptor, the publication reports: Clinical and demographic metadata were provided uncurated, with the amount varying by source and participant.

One collaborating source in Seattle enrolled patients while the patients were actively infected and followed the patients over time throughout the course of disease. The collaborating institutions used their own protocols to collect whole blood in K2EDTA tubes. For TCRbeta analysis, collaborators shipped samples as frozen whole blood, isolated PBMCs, or DNA extracted from either of those sample types. Note on this clone: There is no known antigen for this receptor. No base qualities exist here, and no much larger clone lies one base off it.

The material sequenced was peripheral blood. This TCR was recovered from a woman aged 30 to 39 with COVID-19, enrolled during active disease.

The DNA reads as follows: TGTGCCAGCAGCCCCTGGACAGAACAAGAGACCCAGTACTTC. Its protein is CASSPWTEQETQYF. Recombination joined TRBV5-4 with TRBJ2-5, with a weak D call of TRBD1 (6 bases match). The junction shows trimming of 4 bases on V and 2 bases on J, plus 12 bases between the germline ends. Based on the germline V gene (reference sequence), the CDR1 and CDR2 sequences are SGHNT and YYREEE. Spanning cysteine to phenylalanine, the CDR3 consists of 14 amino acids. Only the CDR3 region is kept as DNA, spanning 42 bases read in frame from base 1.